This TCR beta chain comes out of a study of Graves' ophthalmopathy and Graves' hyperthyroidism. Moderate-to-severe activity, with CAS ≥3, NOSPECS ≥4 and duration under 3 months, characterized the donors with ophthalmopathy. This clonotype has ten or more counts. Amplification targeted the TCR beta CDR3 regions, with RNA transcripts as the source material. First-round RT-PCR with HTBI primers preceded a second-round multiplex PCR. One entry per CDR3 protein, called by TCRdb with MiXCR from the multiplex PCR reads. Counted here are 360,000 or so distinct CDR3 sequences, roughly 18% occurring once; the ten biggest clones make up 1.6%. The sequencing input was peripheral blood. The TCR comes from a young woman with Graves' ophthalmopathy.

The CDR3 here is CAIKPGQGATEAFF. DNA for the CDR3: TGTGCCATCAAACCGGGACAGGGGGCCACTGAAGCTTTCTTT. The genes are TRBV10-3 and TRBJ1-1; TRBD1 aligns across 12 bases. Trimming at V came to 7 bases and at J to 4 bases, leaving 4 bases not matched to a gene. This CDR3 region has 14 residues. The germline V gene encodes CDR1 ENHRY and CDR2 SYGVKD.